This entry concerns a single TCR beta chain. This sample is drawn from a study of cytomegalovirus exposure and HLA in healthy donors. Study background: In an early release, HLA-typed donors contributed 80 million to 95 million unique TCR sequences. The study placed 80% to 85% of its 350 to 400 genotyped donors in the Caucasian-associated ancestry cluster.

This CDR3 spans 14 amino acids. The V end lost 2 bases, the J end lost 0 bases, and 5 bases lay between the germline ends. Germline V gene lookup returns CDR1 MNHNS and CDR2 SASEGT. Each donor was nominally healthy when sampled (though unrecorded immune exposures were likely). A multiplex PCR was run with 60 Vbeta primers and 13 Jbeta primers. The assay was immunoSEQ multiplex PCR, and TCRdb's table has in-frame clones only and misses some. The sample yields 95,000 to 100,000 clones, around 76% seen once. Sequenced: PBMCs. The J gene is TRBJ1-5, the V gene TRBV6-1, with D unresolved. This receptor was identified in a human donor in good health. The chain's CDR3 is CASSEMYSNQPQHF. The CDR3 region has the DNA TGTGCCAGCAGTGAAATGTATAGCAATCAGCCCCAGCATTTT.